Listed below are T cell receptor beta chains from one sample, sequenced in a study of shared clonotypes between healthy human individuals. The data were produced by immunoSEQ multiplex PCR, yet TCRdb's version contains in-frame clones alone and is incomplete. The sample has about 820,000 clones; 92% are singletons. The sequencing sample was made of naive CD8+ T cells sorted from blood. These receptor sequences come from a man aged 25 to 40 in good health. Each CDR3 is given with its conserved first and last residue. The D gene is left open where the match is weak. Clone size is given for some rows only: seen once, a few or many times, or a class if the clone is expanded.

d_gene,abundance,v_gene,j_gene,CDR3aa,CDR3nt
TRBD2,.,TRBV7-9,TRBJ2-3,CASSDIAGASTSTDTQYF,TGTGCCAGCAGCGACATAGCGGGAGCGTCAACTAGCACAGATACGCAGTATTTT
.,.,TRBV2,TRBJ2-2,CASTDANTGELFF,TGTGCCAGCACGGACGCGAACACCGGGGAGCTGTTTTTT
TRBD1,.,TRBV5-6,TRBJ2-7,CASSRGTGASEQYF,TGTGCCAGCAGCCGGGGGACAGGGGCAAGCGAGCAGTACTTC
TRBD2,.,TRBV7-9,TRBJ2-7,CASSPTSGIHEQYF,TGTGCCAGCAGCCCGACTAGCGGGATACACGAGCAGTACTTC
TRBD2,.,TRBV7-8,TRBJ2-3,CASITSGTRQDTQYF,TGTGCCAGCATCACTTCCGGGACTAGACAGGATACGCAGTATTTT
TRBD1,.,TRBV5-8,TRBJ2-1,CASSYGQGVFDEQFF,TGTGCCAGCAGCTACGGACAGGGGGTTTTCGATGAGCAGTTCTTC
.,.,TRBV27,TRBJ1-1,CASSPPGPEAFF,TGTGCCAGCAGTCCACCCGGCCCTGAAGCTTTCTTT
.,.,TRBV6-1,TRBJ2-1,CASSEVGEQFF,TGTGCCAGCAGTGAAGTGGGTGAGCAGTTCTTC
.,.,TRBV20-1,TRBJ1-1,CSAMENTEAFF,TGCAGTGCTATGGAGAACACTGAAGCTTTCTTT
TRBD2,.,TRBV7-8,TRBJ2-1,CASSPGTSGPNEQFF,TGTGCCAGCAGCCCGGGGACTAGCGGGCCCAATGAGCAGTTCTTC
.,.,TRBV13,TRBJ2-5,CASSLGDWETQYF,TGTGCCAGCAGCTTAGGGGATTGGGAGACCCAGTACTTC
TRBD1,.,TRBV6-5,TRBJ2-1,CASSPGTGSYNEQFF,TGTGCCAGCAGTCCCGGGACAGGGTCCTACAATGAGCAGTTCTTC
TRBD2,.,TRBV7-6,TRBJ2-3,CASSLAEGSGRRTGDTQYF,TGTGCCAGCAGCTTAGCGGAGGGTAGCGGGAGAAGAACTGGAGATACGCAGTATTTT
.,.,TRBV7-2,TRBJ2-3,CASSRADTQYF,TGTGCCAGCAGCCGGGCAGATACGCAGTATTTT
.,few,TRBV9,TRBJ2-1,CASSVASLDEQFF,TGTGCCAGCAGCGTAGCCAGCCTCGATGAGCAGTTCTTC
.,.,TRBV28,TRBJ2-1,CASSLSTYSSYNEQFF,TGTGCCAGCAGTTTGTCCACTTATAGCTCCTACAATGAGCAGTTCTTC
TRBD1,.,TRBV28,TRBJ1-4,CASSLGQGVARSTNEKLFF,TGTGCCAGCAGTCTGGGACAGGGGGTCGCAAGATCAACTAATGAAAAACTGTTTTTT
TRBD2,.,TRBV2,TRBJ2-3,CASNDIPAGLAGETDTQYF,TGTGCCAGCAACGACATACCGGCGGGACTAGCGGGAGAGACAGATACGCAGTATTTT
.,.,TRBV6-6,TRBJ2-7,CASSYSIEGSPEQYF,TGTGCCAGCAGTTACTCGATTGAAGGGAGCCCCGAGCAGTACTTC
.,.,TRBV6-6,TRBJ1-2,CASRPQGLYGYTF,TGTGCCAGCAGACCACAGGGATTGTACGGCTACACCTTC
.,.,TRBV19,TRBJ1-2,CASSSDGPSLANYGYTF,TGTGCCAGTAGTTCGGACGGACCATCGCTAGCTAACTATGGCTACACCTTC
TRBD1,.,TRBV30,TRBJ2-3,CAWSVAVDRGSTDTQYF,TGTGCCTGGAGTGTAGCAGTGGACAGGGGATCCACAGATACGCAGTATTTT
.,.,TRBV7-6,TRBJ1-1,CASSLDGEGNTEAFF,TGTGCCAGCAGCTTAGACGGGGAAGGGAACACTGAAGCTTTCTTT
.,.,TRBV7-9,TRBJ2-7,CASSFVPAPTYEQYF,TGTGCCAGCAGCTTCGTCCCCGCCCCCACCTACGAGCAGTACTTC
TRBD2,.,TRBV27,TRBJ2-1,CASTRGSSYNEQFF,TGTGCCAGCACCCGCGGGAGCTCCTACAATGAGCAGTTCTTC
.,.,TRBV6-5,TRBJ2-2,CASSYAGYTGELFF,TGTGCCAGCAGTTACGCAGGGTATACCGGGGAGCTGTTTTTT
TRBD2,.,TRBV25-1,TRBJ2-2,CASSRTSGSTGELFF,TGTGCCAGCAGTAGGACTAGCGGGAGTACCGGGGAGCTGTTTTTT
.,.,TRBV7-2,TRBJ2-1,CASSVTWWASNEQFF,TGTGCCAGCAGCGTTACCTGGTGGGCGAGTAATGAGCAGTTCTTC
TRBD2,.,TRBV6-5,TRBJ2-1,CASRTSVHNEQFF,TGTGCCAGCAGGACTAGCGTACACAATGAGCAGTTCTTC
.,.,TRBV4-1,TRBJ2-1,CASSQVENGGFNEQFF,TGCGCCAGCAGCCAAGTGGAAAATGGGGGTTTCAATGAGCAGTTCTTC
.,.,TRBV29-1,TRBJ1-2,CSAISVAGHSNYGYTF,TGCAGCGCTATATCTGTCGCCGGACACTCTAACTATGGCTACACCTTC
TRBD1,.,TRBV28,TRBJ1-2,CASSDGWDRSNGYTF,TGTGCCAGCAGTGACGGGTGGGACAGAAGTAATGGCTACACCTTC
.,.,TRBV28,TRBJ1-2,CASSYWGSHGYTF,TGTGCCAGCAGTTATTGGGGGTCGCATGGCTACACCTTC
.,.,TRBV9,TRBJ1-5,CASSVWGGNQPQHF,TGTGCCAGCAGCGTATGGGGTGGCAATCAGCCCCAGCATTTT
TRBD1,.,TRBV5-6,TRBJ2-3,CASSLPAGGLDTQYF,TGTGCCAGCAGCTTGCCGGCAGGGGGCCTAGATACGCAGTATTTT
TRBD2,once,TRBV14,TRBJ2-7,CASSDVLAGDEQYF,TGTGCCAGCAGCGATGTCCTAGCGGGAGATGAGCAGTACTTC
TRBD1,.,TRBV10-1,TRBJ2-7,CASSESGQYYEQYF,TGCGCCAGCAGTGAGTCGGGACAGTACTACGAGCAGTACTTC
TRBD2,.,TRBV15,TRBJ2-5,CATSSQLAGETQYF,TGTGCCACCAGCAGTCAACTAGCGGGAGAGACCCAGTACTTC
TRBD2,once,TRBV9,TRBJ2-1,CASSVGGLAGHNEQFF,TGTGCCAGCAGCGTAGGGGGACTAGCTGGCCACAATGAGCAGTTCTTC
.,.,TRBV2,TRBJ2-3,CASTRDPTDTQYF,TGTGCCAGCACCCGGGACCCCACAGATACGCAGTATTTT
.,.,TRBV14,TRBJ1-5,CASSQADRRNQPQHF,TGTGCCAGCAGCCAAGCAGACAGACGCAATCAGCCCCAGCATTTT
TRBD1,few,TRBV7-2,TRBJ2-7,CASSLGQGLYEQYF,TGTGCCAGCAGCTTAGGACAGGGCCTCTACGAGCAGTACTTC
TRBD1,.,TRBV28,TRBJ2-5,CASSLQGVGETQYF,TGTGCCAGCAGCCTCCAGGGGGTTGGGGAGACCCAGTACTTC
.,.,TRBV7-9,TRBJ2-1,CASSFGQWQFF,TGTGCCAGCAGCTTCGGCCAATGGCAGTTCTTC
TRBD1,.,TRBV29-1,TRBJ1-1,CSATGTGSGTEAFF,TGCAGCGCGACGGGGACAGGGTCTGGCACTGAAGCTTTCTTT
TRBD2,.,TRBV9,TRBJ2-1,CASSVPTGTSINNEQFF,TGTGCCAGCAGCGTACCAACCGGGACTAGCATCAACAATGAGCAGTTCTTC
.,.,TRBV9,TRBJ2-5,CASSGPGLTQETQYF,TGTGCCAGCAGCGGCCCGGGCCTAACACAAGAGACCCAGTACTTC
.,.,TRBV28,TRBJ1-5,CASSSRSPRESNQPQHF,TGTGCCAGCAGTTCGCGTTCCCCGAGGGAGAGCAATCAGCCCCAGCATTTT
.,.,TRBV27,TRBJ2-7,CASGLGIHEQYF,TGTGCCAGTGGGCTGGGGATCCACGAGCAGTACTTC
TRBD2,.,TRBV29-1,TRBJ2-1,CSAEGLADNEQFF,TGCAGCGCCGAGGGGCTAGCGGACAATGAGCAGTTCTTC
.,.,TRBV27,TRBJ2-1,CASTPRRENYNEQFF,TGTGCCAGCACTCCCCGGAGGGAGAATTACAATGAGCAGTTCTTC
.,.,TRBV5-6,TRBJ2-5,CASSLVGGLGETQYF,TGTGCCAGCAGCTTGGTGGGGGGACTTGGAGAGACCCAGTACTTC
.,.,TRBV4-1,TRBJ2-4,CASSQEPDLLVAKNIQYF,TGCGCCAGCAGCCAAGAACCGGACCTCCTTGTAGCCAAAAACATTCAGTACTTC